The present T cell receptor beta chain was sequenced within a study of cytomegalovirus exposure and HLA in healthy donors. This CDR3 region has 15 residues. V lost 4 bases and J lost 0, with 12 bases in between. Germline V gene lookup returns CDR1 MNHNS and CDR2 SASEGT. The study ran its PCR with 60 Vbeta and 13 Jbeta primers. Sequenced by immunoSEQ multiplex PCR; TCRdb stores in-frame clones only, minus some. The data show 180,000 or so clones, around nine tenths seen once. Input material: PBMCs. This chain links TRBV6-1 with TRBJ1-1; unclear D gene. The sequence derives from a woman aged 25 to 39 in good health and CMV-seronegative. The CDR3 region has the DNA TGTGCCAGCAGTGCCGCACAGAACATGAACACTGAAGCTTTCTTT. Its translation: CASSAAQNMNTEAFF.